The TCR beta chain described here comes from a study of patients and donors after allogeneic stem cell transplantation. TCRdb independently ran MiXCR on the RT-PCR reads; one entry per CDR3 protein. This table holds about 960,000 distinct CDR3 sequences, roughly 17% found once. This clonotype was found a few times. There are 16 residues in the CDR3. The germline gives CDR1 LGHNA, CDR2 YSLEER. V lost 1 base to trimming and J lost 0 bases, with 12 bases between them. The source is a human donor who was either an allogeneic HSCT recipient or a stem cell or donor lymphocyte infusion donor (not recorded which). It is not recorded whose cells these are; they may come from a transplant donor. The chain is built from TRBV4-3 and TRBJ2-5, with D perhaps being TRBD1 or TRBD2 (6 bases each). Specimen: blood, either unsorted or a sorted T cell fraction (not recorded which). CDR3 sequence (DNA): TGCGCCAGCAGCCAAGGAACGGGGGCATACCAAGAGACCCAGTACTTC. As protein: CASSQGTGAYQETQYF.